This T cell receptor beta chain emerged from a study of blood T cell repertoires in COVID-19. In the study overall: Acute and convalescent COVID-19 specimens originated in the United States, Italy and Spain. The cDNA or gDNA used as material had been derived from T cells, B-cell-depleted T cells, or PBMCs.

As originally analysed: Cell counts per sample came from amplifying reference gene primers. Sequencing was performed with immunoSEQ multiplex PCR; in TCRdb, only in-frame clones are kept and a portion is missing. The V and J calls and the clone size are those of that table, but D and trimming were determined from the DNA. The sample records 150,000 to 200,000 clones, approximately 82% being singletons. J was trimmed by 7 bases and V by 2 bases; bases with no gene match: 1. The CDR3 has 15 amino acids. Germline loops: CDR1 SGHAT, CDR2 FQNNGV. Sequencing was done on a sample of peripheral blood. The gene calls are TRBV11-2 and TRBJ2-2; 13 bases map to TRBD2. This receptor was identified in an elderly woman with acute or convalescent COVID-19. The CDR3, as DNA: TGTGCCAGCAGCTTAAGGACTAGCGGGAGCGGGGAGCTGTTTTTT. Translated, it gives CASSLRTSGSGELFF. The variable domain in full, with the rest retrieved from reference TRBV11-2 and TRBJ2-2, is EAGVAQSPRYKIIEKRQSVAFWCNPISGHATLYWYQQILGQGPKLLIQFQNNGVVDDSQLPKDRFSAERLKGVDSTLKIQPAKLEDSAVYLCASSLRTSGSGELFFGEGSRLTVL.